Listed below are T cell receptor beta chains from one sample, sequenced in a study of STAT5B mutations in CD4+ large granular lymphocyte leukemia. Clones were read by immunoSEQ multiplex PCR, and TCRdb kept only the in-frame ones, dropping some. The sample has approximately 30,000 clones, approximately 88% seen once; the top ten hold 0.4% to 0.5%. The sequencing input was CD4+ T cells from blood buffy coats. The origin of the receptors is a human donor in good health. Each CDR3 is given with its conserved first and last residue. D genes are given only for firm matches.

>TRBV4-1|TRBJ2-4|.
CASSQTDRGGNIQYF
>TRBV19|TRBJ2-1|.
CASSKQTGKNEQFF
>TRBV7-2|TRBJ1-3|.
CASSFFRGSGNTIYF
>TRBV9|TRBJ2-7|TRBD2
CASSVATGLAGSYEQYF
>TRBV18|TRBJ1-4|.
CASSPSRQNYEKLFF
>TRBV4-2|TRBJ2-1|TRBD2
CASSQRSTSAYNEQFF
>TRBV11-2|.|.
CASSLDLTGGYEQYF
>TRBV11-3|TRBJ1-1|.
CASSPSGSGWNEAFF
>TRBV7-2|TRBJ2-1|TRBD2
CASSFPTSGINNEQFF
>TRBV19|TRBJ2-7|TRBD2
CASSMGLAGSYEQYF
>TRBV10-3|.|TRBD1
CAIRDRGYEQYF
>TRBV7-8|TRBJ2-1|.
CASSLPLSYNEQFF
>TRBV27|TRBJ2-6|.
CASSLSPGANVLTF
>TRBV19|TRBJ2-3|.
CASSIERGDGTDTQYF
>TRBV6-1|TRBJ2-7|.
CASSEPLGGWEQYF
>TRBV6-5|TRBJ1-2|.
CASKGANYGYTF
>TRBV14|TRBJ1-2|TRBD1
CASSQVDYRGPTNYGYTF
>TRBV18|TRBJ2-7|.
CASSPSGQPEQYF
>TRBV6-6|TRBJ1-6|TRBD1
CASSSHRGLDNSPLHF
>TRBV19|TRBJ2-1|TRBD2
CASSIADAGGAYNEQFF
>TRBV7-9|TRBJ2-1|.
CASSLTLRDNEQFF
>TRBV7-2|TRBJ2-3|TRBD2
CASSDSGRGDTQYF
>TRBV30|TRBJ1-5|.
CAWSSQPNQPQHF
>TRBV19|TRBJ2-6|TRBD2
CASSVSGTRSGANVLTF
>TRBV19|TRBJ2-7|.
CASSIGRGIYEQYF
>TRBV28|TRBJ2-2|.
CASSLRFGELFF
>TRBV2|TRBJ1-2|.
CASSDSWSGRSNYGYTF
>TRBV13|TRBJ1-6|TRBD1
CASSLAVQGASPLHF
>TRBV4-2|TRBJ2-3|TRBD2
CASSQGTSGNTDTQYF
>TRBV2|TRBJ1-2|.
CASIGDGAVHHGYTF
>TRBV9|TRBJ2-7|.
CASSVGGQGPHEQYF
>TRBV28|TRBJ2-5|.
CASSVPNDRRYQETQYF
>TRBV18|TRBJ1-5|TRBD1
CASSSLGQANQPQHF
>TRBV19|TRBJ2-3|TRBD2
CASSMVWQRDMGDTQYF
>TRBV18|TRBJ2-3|.
CASSRGADTQYF